This TCR beta chain was sequenced in a study of shared clonotypes between healthy human individuals. About the study: Three plates each covered CD4 naive and memory; CD8 naive two, CD8 memory one. Overall study results and limits: Only a few donors were included, so the genetic and exposure-history diversity represented was limited. Collection of samples was limited to blood; tissue repertoires likely differ.

With regard to this clone: What it binds is unknown.

Clones were read by immunoSEQ multiplex PCR, and TCRdb kept only the in-frame ones, dropping some. There are 2 million to 2.5 million clones in the sample; 85% to 95% occur only once, and about 0.36% lies in the top ten. Per the germline V gene, CDR1 is MNHNS and CDR2 is SASEGT. The CDR3 spans 11 residues. V was pared by 3 bases and J by 12 bases, with 12 bases between. Material: naive CD4+ T cells from PBMCs. Sample subset: CD45RA+ positively selected. The clonotype was recovered from a man between 18 and 29 years old in good health. Some clones in this sample may be carry-over from other donors' samples. This chain joins TRBV6-1 and TRBJ2-7; a possible D gene is TRBD1 (6 bases). As DNA, the CDR3 is TGTGCCAGCAGTGAGAACAGGGTACGGTACTTC. Translating it yields CASSENRVRYF.